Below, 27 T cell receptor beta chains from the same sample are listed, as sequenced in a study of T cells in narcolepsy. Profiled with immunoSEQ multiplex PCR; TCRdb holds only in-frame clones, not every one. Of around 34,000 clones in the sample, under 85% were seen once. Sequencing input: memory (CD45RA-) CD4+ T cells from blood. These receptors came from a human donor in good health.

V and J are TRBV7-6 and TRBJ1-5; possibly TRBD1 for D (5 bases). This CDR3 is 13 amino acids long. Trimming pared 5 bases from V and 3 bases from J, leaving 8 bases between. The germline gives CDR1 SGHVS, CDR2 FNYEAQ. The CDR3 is CASSRDLNQPQHF. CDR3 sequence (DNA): TGTGCCAGCAGCCGGGACCTCAATCAGCCCCAGCATTTT.

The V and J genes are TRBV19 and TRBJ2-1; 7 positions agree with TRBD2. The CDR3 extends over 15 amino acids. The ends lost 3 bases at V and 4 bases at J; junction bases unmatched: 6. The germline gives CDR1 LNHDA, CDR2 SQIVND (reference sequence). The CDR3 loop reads CASSIVTSVYNEQFF. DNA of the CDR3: TGTGCCAGTAGTATTGTAACTAGCGTTTACAATGAGCAGTTCTTC.

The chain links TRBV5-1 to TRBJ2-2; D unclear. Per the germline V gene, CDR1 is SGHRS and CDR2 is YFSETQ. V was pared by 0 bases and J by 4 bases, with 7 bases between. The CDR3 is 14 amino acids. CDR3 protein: CASSLERSTGELFF. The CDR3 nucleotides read TGCGCCAGCAGCTTGGAGAGGAGCACCGGGGAGCTGTTTTTT.

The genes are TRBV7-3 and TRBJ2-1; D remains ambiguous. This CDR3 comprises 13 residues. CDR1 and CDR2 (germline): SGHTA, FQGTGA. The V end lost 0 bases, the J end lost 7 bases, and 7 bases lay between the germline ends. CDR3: CASSLTVWNEQFF. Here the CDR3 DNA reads TGTGCCAGCAGCTTAACGGTGTGGAATGAGCAGTTCTTC.

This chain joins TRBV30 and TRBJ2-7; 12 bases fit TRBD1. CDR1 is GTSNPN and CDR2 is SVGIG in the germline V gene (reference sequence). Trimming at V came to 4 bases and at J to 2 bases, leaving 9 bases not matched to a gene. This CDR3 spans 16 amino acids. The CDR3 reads CAWMGDRGLPPYEQYF. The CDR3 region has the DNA TGTGCCTGGATGGGGGACAGGGGGCTTCCACCCTACGAGCAGTACTTC.

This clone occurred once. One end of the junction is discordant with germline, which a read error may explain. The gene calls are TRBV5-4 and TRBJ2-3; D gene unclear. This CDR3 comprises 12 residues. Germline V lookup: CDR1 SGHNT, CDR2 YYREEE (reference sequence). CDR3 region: CVSSLVLDTQYF. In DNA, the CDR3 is TGTGTCAGCAGCTTGGTACTAGATACGCAGTATTTT.

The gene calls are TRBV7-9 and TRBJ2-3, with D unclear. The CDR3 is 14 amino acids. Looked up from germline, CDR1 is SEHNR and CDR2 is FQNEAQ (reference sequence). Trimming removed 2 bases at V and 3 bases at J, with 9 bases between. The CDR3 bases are TGTGCCAGCAGCTTAATTCTGTGGACAGATACGCAGTATTTT. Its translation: CASSLILWTDTQYF.

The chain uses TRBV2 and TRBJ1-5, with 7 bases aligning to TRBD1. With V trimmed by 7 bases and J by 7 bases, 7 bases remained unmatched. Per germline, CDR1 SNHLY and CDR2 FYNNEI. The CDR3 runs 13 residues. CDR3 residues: CASKGQTGQPQHF. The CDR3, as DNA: TGTGCCAGCAAGGGACAGACAGGGCAGCCCCAGCATTTT.

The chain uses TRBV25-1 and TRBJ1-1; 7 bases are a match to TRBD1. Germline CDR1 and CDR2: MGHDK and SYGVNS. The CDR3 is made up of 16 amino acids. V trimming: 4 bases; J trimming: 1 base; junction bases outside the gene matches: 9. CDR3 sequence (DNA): TGTGCCAGCAGTGCCTCCGCCGGGACAGAGAACACTGAAGCTTTCTTT. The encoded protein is CASSASAGTENTEAFF.

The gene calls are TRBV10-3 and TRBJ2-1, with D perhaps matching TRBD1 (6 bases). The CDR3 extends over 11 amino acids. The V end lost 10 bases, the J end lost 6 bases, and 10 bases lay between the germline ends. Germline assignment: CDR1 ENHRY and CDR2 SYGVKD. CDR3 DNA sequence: TGTGCCACCGGACAGAGCAATGAGCAGTTCTTC. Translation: CATGQSNEQFF.

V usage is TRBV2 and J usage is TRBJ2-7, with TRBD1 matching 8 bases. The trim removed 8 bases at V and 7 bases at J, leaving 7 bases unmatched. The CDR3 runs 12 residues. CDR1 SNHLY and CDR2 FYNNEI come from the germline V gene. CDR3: CASSGQVGEQYF. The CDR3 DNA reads TGTGCCAGCTCGGGACAGGTGGGAGAGCAGTACTTC.

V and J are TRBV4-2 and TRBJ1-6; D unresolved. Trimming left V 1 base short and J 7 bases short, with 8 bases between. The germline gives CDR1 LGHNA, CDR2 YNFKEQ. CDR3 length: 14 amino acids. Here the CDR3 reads CASSQAGGNSPLHF. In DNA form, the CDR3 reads TGTGCCAGCAGCCAAGCGGGCGGAAATTCACCCCTCCACTTT.

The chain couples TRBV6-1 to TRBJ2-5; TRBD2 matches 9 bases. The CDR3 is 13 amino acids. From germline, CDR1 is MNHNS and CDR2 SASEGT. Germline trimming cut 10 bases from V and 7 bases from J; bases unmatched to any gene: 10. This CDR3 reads CAIAVRREGTQYF. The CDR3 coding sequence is TGTGCCATCGCCGTTAGGCGGGAGGGGACCCAGTACTTC.

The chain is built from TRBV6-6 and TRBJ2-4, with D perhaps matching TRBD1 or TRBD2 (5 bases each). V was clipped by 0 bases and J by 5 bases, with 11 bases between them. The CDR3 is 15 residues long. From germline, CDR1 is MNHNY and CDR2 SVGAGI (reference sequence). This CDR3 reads CASSYSVGAENIQYF. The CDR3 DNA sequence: TGTGCCAGCAGTTACTCAGTCGGGGCAGAAAACATTCAGTACTTC.

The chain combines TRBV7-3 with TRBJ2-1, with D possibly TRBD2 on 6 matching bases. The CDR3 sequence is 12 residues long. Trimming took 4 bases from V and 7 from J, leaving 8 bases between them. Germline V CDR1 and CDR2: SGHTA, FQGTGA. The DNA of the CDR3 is TGTGCCAGCAGCTGGGGAGGAAATGAGCAGTTCTTC. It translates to CASSWGGNEQFF.

CDR3 sequence (DNA): TGTGCCAGCAGCGTAGATCCCGGAGCGGGAATTAGGAATGAGCAGTTCTTC. It codes for CASSVDPGAGIRNEQFF. This sequence joins TRBV9 and TRBJ2-1; 7 bases align to TRBD2. V was pared by 0 bases and J by 7 bases, with 13 bases of the junction left unmatched. This CDR3 spans 17 amino acids. Germline-derived CDR1 and CDR2 are SGDLS and YYNGEE.

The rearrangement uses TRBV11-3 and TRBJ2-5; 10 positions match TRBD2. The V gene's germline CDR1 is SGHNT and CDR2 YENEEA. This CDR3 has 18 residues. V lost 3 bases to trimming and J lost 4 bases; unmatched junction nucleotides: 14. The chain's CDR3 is CASSFRRGSGRRIETQYF. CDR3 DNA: TGTGCCAGCAGCTTCCGGCGGGGTAGCGGGAGGAGGATAGAGACCCAGTACTTC.

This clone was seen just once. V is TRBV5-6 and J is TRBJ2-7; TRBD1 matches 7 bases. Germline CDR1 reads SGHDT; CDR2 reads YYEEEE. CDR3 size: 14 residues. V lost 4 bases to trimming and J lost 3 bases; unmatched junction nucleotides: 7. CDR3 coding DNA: TGTGCCAGCAGCGCAAGACAGGGCTTCTACGAGCAGTACTTC. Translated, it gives CASSARQGFYEQYF.

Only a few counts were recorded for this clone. The CDR3 DNA reads as TGTGCCAGCAGCCACCCCGGGACAGGGTTGTCGAACACTGAAGCTTTCTTT. It encodes CASSHPGTGLSNTEAFF. The V gene is TRBV11-3, the J gene TRBJ1-1; TRBD1 matches 9 bases. The CDR3 contains 17 residues. Germline V lookup: CDR1 SGHNT, CDR2 YENEEA. The ends lost 5 bases at V and 1 base at J; junction bases unmatched: 11. The entire variable domain, with the rest obtained from reference TRBV11-3 and TRBJ1-1, is as follows: EAGVVQSPRYKIIEKKQPVAFWCNPISGHNTLYWYLQNLGQGPELLIRYENEEAVDDSQLPKDRFSAERLKGVDSTLKIQPAELGDSAVYLCASSHPGTGLSNTEAFFGQGTRLTVV.

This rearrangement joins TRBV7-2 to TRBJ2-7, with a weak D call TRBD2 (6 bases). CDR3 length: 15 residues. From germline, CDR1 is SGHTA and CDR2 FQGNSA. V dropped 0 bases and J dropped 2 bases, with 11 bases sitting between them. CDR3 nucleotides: TGTGCCAGCAGCTTAGCCCTCGGAGGGGCCTACGAGCAGTACTTC. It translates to CASSLALGGAYEQYF.

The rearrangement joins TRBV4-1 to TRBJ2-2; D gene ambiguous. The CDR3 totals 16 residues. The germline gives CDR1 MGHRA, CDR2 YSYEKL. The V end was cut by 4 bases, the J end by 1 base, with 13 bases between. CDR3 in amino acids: CASSPFFDGNTGELFF. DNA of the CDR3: TGCGCCAGCAGCCCTTTCTTTGACGGGAACACCGGGGAGCTGTTTTTT.

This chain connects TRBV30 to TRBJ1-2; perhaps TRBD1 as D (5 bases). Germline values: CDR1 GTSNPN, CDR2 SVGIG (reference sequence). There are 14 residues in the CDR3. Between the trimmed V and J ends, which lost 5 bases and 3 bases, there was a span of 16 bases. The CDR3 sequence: CAWGDGGSYYGYTF. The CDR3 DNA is TGTGCCTGGGGGGACGGGGGGTCCTACTATGGCTACACCTTC.

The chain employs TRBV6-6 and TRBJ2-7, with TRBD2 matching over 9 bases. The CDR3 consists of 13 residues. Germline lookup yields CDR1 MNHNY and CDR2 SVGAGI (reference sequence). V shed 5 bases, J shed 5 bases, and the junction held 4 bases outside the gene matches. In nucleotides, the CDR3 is TGTGCCAGCAGTGGCGGGAGGGCGAACGAGCAGTACTTC. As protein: CASSGGRANEQYF.

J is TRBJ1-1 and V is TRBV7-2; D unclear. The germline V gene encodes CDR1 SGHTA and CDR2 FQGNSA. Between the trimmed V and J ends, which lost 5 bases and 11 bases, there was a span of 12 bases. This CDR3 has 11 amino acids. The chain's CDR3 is CASSQLVGAFF. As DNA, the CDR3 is TGTGCCAGCAGCCAATTGGTGGGTGCTTTCTTT.

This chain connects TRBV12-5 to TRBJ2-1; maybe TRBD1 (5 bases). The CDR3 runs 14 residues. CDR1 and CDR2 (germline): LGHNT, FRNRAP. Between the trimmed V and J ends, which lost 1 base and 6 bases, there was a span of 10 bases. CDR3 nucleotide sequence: TGTGCTAGTGGTTTGGCGGACATCAGCAATGAGCAGTTCTTC. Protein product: CASGLADISNEQFF.

The CDR3: CASSFEWLESDTQYF. In DNA, the CDR3 is TGTGCCAGCAGCTTCGAGTGGCTGGAATCGGATACGCAGTATTTT. The rearrangement links TRBV5-4 to TRBJ2-3; D not certain. Germline V CDR1 and CDR2: SGHNT, YYREEE (reference sequence). The CDR3 runs to 15 residues. Trimming cost V 2 bases and J 6 bases, with 16 bases left between them.

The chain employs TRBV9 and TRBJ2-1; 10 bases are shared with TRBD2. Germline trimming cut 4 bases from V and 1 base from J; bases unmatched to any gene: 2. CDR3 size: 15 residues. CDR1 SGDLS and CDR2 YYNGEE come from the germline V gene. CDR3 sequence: CASSLAGVSYNEQFF. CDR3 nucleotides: TGTGCCAGCAGCCTAGCGGGAGTGTCCTACAATGAGCAGTTCTTC.